This passage covers 24 T cell receptor beta chains from one sample sequenced in a study of blood T cells in healthy people across ages. A second PCR, run for about 7 to 11 cycles, used a sample-barcoded 5' primer plus a J-beta primer mix. TCRdb passed the 5' RACE reads through MiXCR, listing each CDR3 protein once. The table records 1.5 million to 2 million distinct CDR3 sequences, approximately 28% of them present only once. Input material: blood. These receptor sequences come from a woman in her twenties or thirties in good health.

The rearrangement uses TRBV12-5 and TRBJ1-3, with D possibly matching TRBD1 (5 bases). CDR1 and CDR2 from the germline V gene are LGHNT and FRNRAP. V lost 3 bases and J lost 0, with 9 bases in between. The CDR3 runs to 15 residues. The CDR3 spells CASGFEGISGNTIYF. CDR3 bases: TGTGCTAGTGGTTTCGAGGGGATCTCTGGAAACACCATATATTTT.

The chain combines TRBV18 with TRBJ2-4, with TRBD2 matching 7 bases. The end of the DNA is better explained by TRBJ2-7, so the J call may be wrong. This CDR3 region has 14 residues. Germline values: CDR1 KGHSH, CDR2 LQKENI. The CDR3 nucleotides are TGTGCCAGCTCACCAGACGGGAGGTCCTACGAGCAGTACTTC. Translated: CASSPDGRSYEQYF.

The table lists this clonotype with a count of one. This could be a read error, since a much larger clone is one nucleotide away. J is TRBJ2-5 and V is TRBV7-2, with D perhaps TRBD1 or TRBD2 (5 bases each). TRBJ2-7 matches the DNA end more closely, so the J call is doubtful. Per germline, CDR1 SGHTA and CDR2 FQGNSA. The CDR3 sequence is 16 residues long. The chain's CDR3 is CASSLVSGTTGYEQYF. CDR3 nucleotide sequence: TGTGCCAGCAGCTTAGTGTCGGGGACCACCGGGTACGAGCAGTACTTC.

V is TRBV7-2 and J is TRBJ2-3, with a possible D match to TRBD2 (6 bases). Germline V gives CDR1 SGHTA, CDR2 FQGNSA. This CDR3 contains 15 residues. Trimming removed 2 bases from V and 4 bases from J, with 13 bases in between. CDR3 sequence: CASSLNGAGPDTQYF. CDR3 coding DNA: TGTGCCAGCAGCTTAAACGGTGCGGGACCAGATACGCAGTATTTT.

This clonotype was picked up a small number of times. V gene TRBV4-3 combines with J gene TRBJ1-4, with D possibly TRBD1 on 6 matching bases. CDR1 and CDR2 from the germline V gene are LGHNA and YSLEER. The CDR3 length is 15 residues. V dropped 1 base and J dropped 2 bases, with 8 bases sitting between them. The CDR3 nucleotides read TGCGCCAGCAGCCAAGCAGGGGAGACTAATGAAAAACTGTTTTTT. The encoded protein is CASSQAGETNEKLFF.

The chain joins TRBV11-2 to TRBJ1-2, with unresolved D. V lost 5 bases and J lost 3, with 16 bases in between. The CDR3 extends over 15 amino acids. CDR1 and CDR2 from the germline V gene are SGHAT and FQNNGV. This CDR3 reads CASSRGPEPYYGYTF. The CDR3, as DNA: TGTGCCAGCAGCCGTGGGCCGGAACCGTACTATGGCTACACCTTC. The full variable domain, with the rest looked up from reference TRBV11-2 and TRBJ1-2, is EAGVAQSPRYKIIEKRQSVAFWCNPISGHATLYWYQQILGQGPKLLIQFQNNGVVDDSQLPKDRFSAERLKGVDSTLKIQPAKLEDSAVYLCASSRGPEPYYGYTFGSGTRLTVV.

This clonotype was recorded many times. This rearrangement joins TRBV20-1 to TRBJ2-7, with 9 bases fitting TRBD2. The CDR3 consists of 15 residues. V trimming: 1 base; J trimming: 0 bases; junction bases outside the gene matches: 4. CDR1 is DFQATT and CDR2 is SNEGSKA in the germline V gene (reference sequence). This CDR3 reads CSARGLAGSSYEQYF. CDR3 DNA sequence: TGCAGTGCTAGAGGGCTAGCGGGGAGCTCCTACGAGCAGTACTTC.

The V gene is TRBV2, the J gene TRBJ2-1, with 9 positions matching TRBD2. CDR3 length: 15 amino acids. Germline lookup yields CDR1 SNHLY and CDR2 FYNNEI. J was trimmed by 4 bases and V by 6 bases; bases with no gene match: 7. This CDR3 is CASRPGTSHYNEQFF. The CDR3 bases are TGTGCCAGCAGACCCGGGACTAGCCATTACAATGAGCAGTTCTTC. Variable domain in full (rest from reference TRBV2 and TRBJ2-1): EPEVTQTPSHQVTQMGQEVILRCVPISNHLYFYWYRQILGQKVEFLVSFYNNEISEKSEIFDDQFSVERPDGSNFTLKIRSTKLEDSAMYFCASRPGTSHYNEQFFGPGTRLTVL.

This clonotype was seen at least ten times. This chain uses TRBV20-1 with TRBJ1-2; D is perhaps TRBD1 (6 bases). The length of the CDR3 is 11 residues. Trimming shortened V by 6 bases and J by 6 bases, and 11 bases separated the two germline ends. The germline V gene encodes CDR1 DFQATT and CDR2 SNEGSKA (reference sequence). The CDR3 sequence is CSAYTGNGYTF. The CDR3 DNA sequence: TGCAGTGCGTATACAGGGAATGGCTACACCTTC.

The chain carries TRBV20-1 and TRBJ1-4; TRBD1 matches 7 bases. CDR1 is DFQATT and CDR2 is SNEGSKA in the germline V gene (reference sequence). CDR3 length equals 14 residues. J lost 5 bases, V lost 3 bases, and 6 bases had no gene match. The CDR3 nucleotides are TGCAGTGCTAGTAATCCGACAGGGAATGAAAAACTGTTTTTT. It translates to CSASNPTGNEKLFF.

This rearrangement joins TRBV11-2 to TRBJ1-2; no clear D. There are 13 residues in the CDR3. V lost 4 bases, J lost 7 bases, and 13 bases lay in between. Looked up from germline, CDR1 is SGHAT and CDR2 is FQNNGV. CDR3 DNA: TGTGCCAGCAGCTCCGTGGGGTTTAGTGGCTACACCTTC. It encodes CASSSVGFSGYTF.

The chain combines TRBV7-2 with TRBJ2-3; TRBD2 aligns across 11 bases. The CDR3 sequence is 20 residues long. Germline V gene sequence: CDR1 SGHTA, CDR2 FQGNSA. V lost 4 bases to trimming and J lost 2 bases; unmatched junction nucleotides: 17. The CDR3 protein is CASSSLRLAGGAGYTDTQYF. The DNA of the CDR3 is TGTGCCAGCAGCTCCCTGAGGCTAGCGGGGGGCGCAGGTTACACAGATACGCAGTATTTT.

The V and J genes are TRBV12-3 or TRBV12-4 and TRBJ1-5; D unclear. CDR3 length: 15 residues. V dropped 6 bases and J dropped 0 bases, with 12 bases sitting between them. CDR3 DNA: TGTGCCAGCAGACCCTCCTCATATAGCAATCAGCCCCAGCATTTT. Its protein product is CASRPSSYSNQPQHF.

The V call is TRBV5-1, the J call TRBJ2-2; D remains ambiguous. The CDR3 has 16 residues. The germline CDR1 and CDR2 sequences are SGHRS and YFSETQ. Trimming removed 0 bases at V and 5 bases at J, with 14 bases between. The CDR3 spells CASSLEGSFGTGELFF. As DNA, the CDR3 is TGCGCCAGCAGCTTGGAGGGTTCGTTTGGAACCGGGGAGCTGTTTTTT.

V and J are TRBV5-1 and TRBJ1-1, with 9 bases fitting TRBD1. This CDR3 has 17 amino acids. V was clipped by 4 bases and J by 4 bases; unmatched bases: 14. Per the germline V gene, CDR1 is SGHRS and CDR2 is YFSETQ. The CDR3 nucleotides read TGCGCCAGCAGCCCTATTACCGGGGGACAGGGACGCACTGAAGCTTTCTTT. Translating it yields CASSPITGGQGRTEAFF.

Many counts were recorded for this clonotype. The chain couples TRBV5-1 to TRBJ2-7; D gene ambiguous. CDR3 length equals 16 residues. The V end lost 3 bases, the J end lost 2 bases, and 18 bases lay between the germline ends. Germline CDR1 and CDR2: SGHRS and YFSETQ. The CDR3 reads CASSSGKKLSTYEQYF. As DNA, the CDR3 is TGCGCCAGCAGCTCGGGCAAAAAGCTCTCTACCTACGAGCAGTACTTC.

Many counts were recorded for this clonotype. This chain's CDR3 is CASNLQGTDSPLHF. CDR3 sequence (DNA): TGTGCCAGCAATCTACAGGGGACGGATTCACCCCTCCACTTT. The V call is TRBV12-3 or TRBV12-4, the J call TRBJ1-6, with TRBD1 matching over 7 bases. V trimming: 7 bases; J trimming: 8 bases; junction bases outside the gene matches: 8. The CDR3 is made up of 14 amino acids.

CDR3 in amino acids: CASSSRPGPSGDTQYF. In nucleotides, the CDR3 is TGTGCCAGCAGCTCCCGTCCCGGTCCCTCGGGGGATACGCAGTATTTT. The chain links TRBV11-2 to TRBJ2-3; D perhaps matches TRBD2 (5 bases). The germline gives CDR1 SGHAT, CDR2 FQNNGV. The CDR3 length is 16 residues. V was shortened by 4 bases and J by 6 bases, with 20 bases between the two germline ends.

V usage is TRBV12-3 or TRBV12-4 and J usage is TRBJ1-2; no clear D. V dropped 9 bases and J dropped 8 bases, with 19 bases sitting between them. CDR3 length equals 13 residues. The CDR3 bases are TGTGCCAGTTTCCACGGTCGACCCCCGGGCTACACCTTC. Translated, it gives CASFHGRPPGYTF.

There are a few counts of this clonotype. V is TRBV4-3 and J is TRBJ2-7; no reliable D call. This CDR3 contains 15 residues. The V end was cut by 0 bases, the J end by 2 bases, with 11 bases between. CDR1 is LGHNA, CDR2 YSLEER, per germline. The CDR3 protein is CASSQDNQWPYEQYF. The CDR3 DNA reads TGCGCCAGCAGCCAAGATAACCAGTGGCCCTACGAGCAGTACTTC.

The chain joins TRBV7-9 to TRBJ2-6; D unclear. Germline CDR1 is SEHNR and CDR2 is FQNEAQ (reference sequence). The ends were cut back, 4 bases at V and 1 base at J, with 11 bases in the middle. The CDR3 is made up of 16 amino acids. CDR3: CASSSPVGSGANVLTF. CDR3 nucleotides: TGTGCCAGCAGCTCCCCCGTGGGGTCTGGGGCCAACGTCCTGACTTTC.

Only one count was recorded for this clonotype. V gene TRBV6-2 or TRBV6-3 combines with J gene TRBJ2-3, with TRBD1 as a possible D gene (6 bases). CDR1 and CDR2 from the germline V gene are MNHEY and SVGEGT. This CDR3 is built from 12 residues. Trimming removed 6 bases at V and 11 bases at J, with 15 bases between. In DNA, the CDR3 is TGTGCCAGCAGACGACAGGACAATGAGCAGTATTTT. This codes for CASRRQDNEQYF.

Remarks on this clonotype: One end of the junction fails to match germline, which may point to a read error. The chain has TRBV5-5 and TRBJ2-4, with 8 bases that match TRBD1. The J call may be in error: the DNA end matches TRBJ2-5 better. The CDR3 consists of 16 residues. Looked up from germline, CDR1 is SGHKS and CDR2 is YYEKEE (reference sequence). The DNA for the CDR3 is TGTGCCAGCAGCTTGGGACAGGGGAAAGTTCAAGGGACCCAGTACTTC. Translation: CASSLGQGKVQGTQYF.

This chain connects TRBV7-2 to TRBJ1-4, with a weak D call TRBD1 (6 bases). V lost 2 bases and J 0 bases, leaving 13 bases between the germline ends. Germline V lookup: CDR1 SGHTA, CDR2 FQGNSA. CDR3 length: 17 residues. The CDR3 here is CASSLYTDRSTNEKLFF. The CDR3 coding sequence is TGTGCCAGCAGCTTATATACTGACAGGTCAACTAATGAAAAACTGTTTTTT.